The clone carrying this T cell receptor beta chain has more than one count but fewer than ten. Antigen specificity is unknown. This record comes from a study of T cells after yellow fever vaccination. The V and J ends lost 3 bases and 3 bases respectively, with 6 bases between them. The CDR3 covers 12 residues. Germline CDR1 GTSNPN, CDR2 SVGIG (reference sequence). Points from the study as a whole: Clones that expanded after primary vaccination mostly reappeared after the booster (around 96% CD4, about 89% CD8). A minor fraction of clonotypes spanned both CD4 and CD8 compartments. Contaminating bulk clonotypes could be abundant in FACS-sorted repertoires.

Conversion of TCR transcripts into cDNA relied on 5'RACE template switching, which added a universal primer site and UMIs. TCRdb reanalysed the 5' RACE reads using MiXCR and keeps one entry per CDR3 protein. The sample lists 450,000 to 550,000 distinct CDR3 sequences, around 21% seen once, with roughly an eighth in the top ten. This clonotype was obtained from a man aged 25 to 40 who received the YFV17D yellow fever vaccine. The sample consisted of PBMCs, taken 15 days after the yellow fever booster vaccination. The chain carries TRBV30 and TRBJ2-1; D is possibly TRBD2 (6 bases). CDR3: CAWSGSYNEQFF. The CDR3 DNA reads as TGTGCCTGGAGCGGGAGCTACAATGAGCAGTTCTTC.